This T cell receptor (beta chain) was recorded in a study of Ad26.COV2.S vaccination and SARS-CoV-2 variants. Study in general: The trial was COV1001 and the donor's arm was Ad26.COV2.S.

Sequencing used immunoSEQ multiplex PCR; TCRdb keeps in-frame clones, though not all of them. The sample lists 500,000 or so clones; approximately 92% were seen once. Sample treatment: 15 to 20 received Ad26.COV2.S at low or high dose, single or two shots; roughly five received placebo; per-sample allocation not given. Day 63 following the first vaccine or placebo injection was when the samples were taken. This vaccine is an Ad26 vector that expresses the Wuhan-strain SARS-CoV-2 spike. This CDR3 has 15 residues. The V gene's germline CDR1 is MNHEY and CDR2 SVGAGI. The V and J ends lost 0 bases and 2 bases respectively, with 10 bases between them.

The source material was peripheral blood, sampled in a trial of Ad26.COV2.S vaccine versus placebo. This clonotype was sampled from a person between 18 and 65 years old who received the Ad26.COV2.S COVID-19 vaccine or a placebo. The V call is TRBV6-5, the J call TRBJ2-5; D is undetermined. The CDR3 bases are TGTGCCAGCAGTTACTCCGGCAGTACACAAGAGACCCAGTACTTC. Its protein is CASSYSGSTQETQYF.